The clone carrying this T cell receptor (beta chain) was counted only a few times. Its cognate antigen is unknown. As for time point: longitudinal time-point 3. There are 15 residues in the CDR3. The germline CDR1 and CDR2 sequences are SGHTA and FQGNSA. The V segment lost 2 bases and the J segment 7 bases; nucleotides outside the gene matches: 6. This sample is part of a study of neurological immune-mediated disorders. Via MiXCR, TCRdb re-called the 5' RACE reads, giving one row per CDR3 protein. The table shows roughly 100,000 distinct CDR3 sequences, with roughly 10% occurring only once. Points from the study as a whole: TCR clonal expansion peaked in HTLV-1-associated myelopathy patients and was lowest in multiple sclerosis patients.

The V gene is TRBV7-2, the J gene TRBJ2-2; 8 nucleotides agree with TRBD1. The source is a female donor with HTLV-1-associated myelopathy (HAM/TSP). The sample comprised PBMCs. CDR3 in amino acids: CASSLSTGGFGELFF. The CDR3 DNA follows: TGTGCCAGCAGCTTATCCACAGGGGGTTTCGGGGAGCTGTTTTTT.